What follows are 10 T cell receptor beta chains derived from one specimen sequenced in a study of cytomegalovirus exposure and HLA in healthy donors. PCR employed 60 Vbeta and 13 Jbeta primers. Data came from immunoSEQ multiplex PCR; TCRdb stores just in-frame clones and leaves some out. The sample lists 97,000 or so clones, 70% seen once, with roughly 2.5% in the top ten. Sequences were obtained from PBMCs. These receptors were collected from a man aged 45 to 65 in good health and CMV-seronegative.

In this sample, this clone turned up a few times. The chain employs TRBV18 and TRBJ1-1; 9 bases line up with TRBD1. V lost 4 bases, J lost 4 bases, and 7 bases stayed unmatched. Germline V CDR1 and CDR2: KGHSH, LQKENI. This CDR3 has 15 amino acids. As DNA, the CDR3 is TGTGCCAGCTCACTGCGGACAGGGGAATTCACTGAAGCTTTCTTT. Protein: CASSLRTGEFTEAFF.

This clone was recorded a few times. The CDR3 protein is CASSYRGTVNYGYTF. In nucleotides, the CDR3 is TGTGCCAGCAGTTACCGCGGGACGGTGAACTATGGCTACACCTTC. This chain connects TRBV6-5 to TRBJ1-2; tentatively, D is TRBD1 (5 bases). Trimming removed 2 bases at V and 2 bases at J, with 12 bases between. CDR1 is MNHEY and CDR2 is SVGAGI in the germline V gene. This CDR3 is built from 15 residues.

This clone was seen only once. This chain links TRBV4-2 with TRBJ2-1; maybe TRBD1 (6 bases). The CDR3 consists of 14 residues. The germline gives CDR1 LGHNA, CDR2 YNFKEQ. Between the trimmed V and J ends, which lost 2 bases and 6 bases, there was a span of 11 bases. CDR3 protein: CASSQLTGFNEQFF. CDR3 nucleotide sequence: TGTGCCAGCAGCCAACTCACAGGGTTCAATGAGCAGTTCTTC.

The rearrangement joins TRBV5-6 to TRBJ2-2, with 8 nucleotides matching TRBD1. Unmatched junction bases numbered 15, after V lost 6 bases and J lost 5 bases. Germline loops: CDR1 SGHDT, CDR2 YYEEEE. This CDR3 comprises 17 residues. CDR3 region: CASILLGSRGRTGELFF. The CDR3 coding sequence is TGTGCCAGCATCCTATTAGGGTCCAGGGGGCGAACCGGGGAGCTGTTTTTT.

V usage is TRBV6-1 and J usage is TRBJ1-6; 11 bases agree with TRBD1. Unmatched junction bases numbered 0, after V lost 1 base and J lost 7 bases. Germline lookup yields CDR1 MNHNS and CDR2 SASEGT. The CDR3 loop spans 15 amino acids. Written as DNA, the CDR3 is TGTGCCAGCAGTGAAGGGACAGGGGGCAATTCACCCCTCCACTTT. It codes for CASSEGTGGNSPLHF.

This clone was recorded once. This chain joins TRBV7-2 and TRBJ2-7, with 12 bases that match TRBD2. Germline V gives CDR1 SGHTA, CDR2 FQGNSA. With 3 bases clipped from V and 7 bases from J, the junction kept 4 bases outside the gene matches. The CDR3 runs to 14 residues. CDR3 region: CASSFEGLAGEQYF. As DNA, the CDR3 is TGTGCCAGCAGCTTCGAGGGACTAGCGGGTGAGCAGTACTTC.

The V gene is TRBV9, the J gene TRBJ1-4; 12 positions agree with TRBD1. The junction had 3 bases not matched to a gene; V was cut back by 3 bases and J by 6 bases. The CDR3 length is 15 residues. The germline V gene encodes CDR1 SGDLS and CDR2 YYNGEE. The CDR3 nucleotides are TGTGCCAGCAGCGCGAGGGACAGGGGGCATGAAAAACTGTTTTTT. Its protein product is CASSARDRGHEKLFF.

The count of this clone is one. The V call is TRBV7-9, the J call TRBJ2-1; D is unclear. This CDR3 region has 13 residues. Per germline, CDR1 SEHNR and CDR2 FQNEAQ (reference sequence). Trimming stripped 4 bases from V and 5 bases from J, with 9 bases between. Here the CDR3 reads CASSSLLDNEQFF. In DNA form, the CDR3 reads TGTGCCAGCAGCTCCCTACTTGACAATGAGCAGTTCTTC.

This sequence joins TRBV2 and TRBJ1-5, with no clear D. This CDR3 contains 15 residues. The germline CDR1 and CDR2 sequences are SNHLY and FYNNEI. The V end lost 6 bases, the J end lost 4 bases, and 16 bases lay between the germline ends. The CDR3 coding sequence is TGTGCCAGCAGAGACGGGATGGTGGAGAATCAGCCCCAGCATTTT. Translating it yields CASRDGMVENQPQHF.

The rearrangement links TRBV30 to TRBJ2-7, with 10 bases matching TRBD2. Germline-derived CDR1 and CDR2 are GTSNPN and SVGIG (reference sequence). The CDR3 runs to 15 residues. V shed 2 bases and J 3 bases; nucleotides not matched to a gene: 7. The CDR3 DNA is TGTGCCTGGAGTCCGCTAGCGGGAGCAAACTACGAGCAGTACTTC. As protein: CAWSPLAGANYEQYF.